A selection of T cell receptor beta chains follows, all from one sample in a study of OX40 agonist ivuxolimab in advanced cancers. Assay: immunoSEQ multiplex PCR; the TCRdb copy retains only in-frame clones and omits some. The data hold under 85,000 clones, with about 87% observed a single time. This specimen was CD4+ or CD8+ T cells sorted from blood, taken in a trial of the OX40 agonist ivuxolimab. These receptors all stem from an adult with an advanced solid tumor such as melanoma, head and neck, liver or kidney cancer. CDR3s include the opening cysteine and the closing phenylalanine or tryptophan. D genes are given only for firm matches. Where a row states a size, it is once, few, many or the class of an expanded clone; other rows omit it.

J gene	V gene	clone size	D gene	CDR3 protein	CDR3 DNA
TRBJ2-1	TRBV4-1	NA	NA	CASSQEVRGGSRDEQFF	TGCGCCAGCAGCCAAGAAGTCCGAGGGGGATCCAGGGATGAGCAGTTCTTC
TRBJ2-1	TRBV5-6	NA	TRBD2	CASSAGLADYNEQFF	TGTGCCAGCAGCGCGGGACTAGCGGACTACAATGAGCAGTTCTTC
TRBJ1-5	TRBV19	few	NA	CASRDFRLQGQPQHF	TGTGCCAGTAGAGATTTCAGGCTCCAGGGCCAGCCCCAGCATTTT
TRBJ2-7	TRBV5-8	NA	NA	CASSSRGYEQYF	TGTGCCAGCAGCTCCCGGGGCTACGAGCAGTACTTC
TRBJ2-2	TRBV19	NA	NA	CASSMPGERAGELFF	TGTGCCAGTAGTATGCCTGGGGAAAGGGCCGGGGAGCTGTTTTTT
TRBJ1-5	TRBV28	NA	NA	CASSTRPRGKGSQPQHF	TGTGCCAGCAGTACCCGACCCCGGGGAAAGGGCAGTCAGCCCCAGCATTTT
TRBJ2-7	TRBV18	few	TRBD1	CASSPPTGKYEQYF	TGTGCCAGCTCACCGCCGACAGGGAAGTACGAGCAGTACTTC
TRBJ1-1	TRBV25-1	NA	NA	CASSGTIRKGTEAFF	TGTGCCAGCAGTGGGACCATTCGTAAGGGCACTGAAGCTTTCTTT
TRBJ1-2	TRBV5-1	once	NA	CASSLESSGYTF	TGCGCCAGCAGCTTGGAGAGTTCTGGCTACACCTTC
TRBJ2-5	TRBV5-4	NA	NA	CASSLARVETQYF	TGTGCCAGCAGCTTGGCCCGGGTAGAGACCCAGTACTTC
TRBJ1-4	TRBV7-8	once	TRBD1	CASSSGTGVEKLFF	TGTGCCAGCAGCTCCGGGACAGGGGTGGAAAAACTGTTTTTT
TRBJ1-6	TRBV6-1	NA	NA	CATRQFYNSPLHF	TGTGCCACGAGGCAATTCTATAATTCACCCCTCCACTTT
TRBJ1-2	TRBV5-1	NA	TRBD1	CASSLRAGGAYGYTF	TGCGCCAGCAGCTTGAGGGCAGGGGGCGCCTATGGCTACACCTTC
TRBJ1-2	TRBV6-6	NA	TRBD1	CASSYDRGIGYTF	TGTGCCAGCAGTTACGACAGGGGGATTGGCTACACCTTC
TRBJ1-6	TRBV6-5	NA	TRBD1	CASSYSTRQGNSPLHF	TGTGCCAGCAGTTACTCGACCCGACAGGGTAACTCACCCCTCCACTTT